This is a list of T cell receptor beta chains from one sample in a study of shared clonotypes between healthy human individuals. The protocol was immunoSEQ multiplex PCR, while the TCRdb copy is restricted to in-frame clones and leaves out a portion. In the table there are under 1 million clones, around 96% of which are singletons. Sequenced: naive CD8+ T cells sorted from blood. All receptors derive from a man aged 25-45 years in good health. The CDR3 runs from the conserved cysteine through the conserved F or W. A D gene is named only where the DNA matches it firmly. For some rows the clone size is stated as once, few or many, or as a class when expanded; others skip it.

v_gene	j_gene	abundance	d_gene	CDR3nt	CDR3aa
TRBV12-2	TRBJ2-1	once	NA	TGTGCAAGTCGCCGGTACGGGAGGGGTAATGAGCAGTTCTTC	CASRRYGRGNEQFF
TRBV28	TRBJ2-7	NA	NA	TGTGCCAGCAGCCTCGATGCCACGCGGGGCCTCGAGCAGTACTTC	CASSLDATRGLEQYF
TRBV14	TRBJ1-2	NA	NA	TGTGCCAGCAGCTTCTGGCCTACTAACTATGGCTACACCTTC	CASSFWPTNYGYTF
TRBV7-3	TRBJ2-5	NA	TRBD2	TGTGCCAGCAGCCCAGGACTAGCGGGAGGGCGGGAGACCCAGTACTTC	CASSPGLAGGRETQYF
TRBV4-1	TRBJ2-5	NA	NA	TGCGCCAGCAGCCAAGATGGGCCGGTGGAGACCCAGTACTTC	CASSQDGPVETQYF
TRBV10-1	TRBJ1-5	once	TRBD1	TGCGCCAGCAGTGATGGTAGACAGGGTGTTATCGAGTTGTTTGGACAGCCCCAGCATTTT	CASSDGRQGVIELFGQPQHF
TRBV7-9	TRBJ2-1	NA	NA	TGTGCCAGCAGCCCTTCGACAGACCCCCAGCAGTTCTTC	CASSPSTDPQQFF
TRBV27	TRBJ2-1	NA	TRBD1	TGTGCCAGCAGTCCTATGGGGACAGGAATGGGTGAGCAGTTCTTC	CASSPMGTGMGEQFF
TRBV27	TRBJ2-7	NA	TRBD2	TGTGCCAGCAGTGTAGGGGCTAGCGGGAGAGGCGAGCAGTACTTC	CASSVGASGRGEQYF
TRBV5-1	TRBJ2-3	once	NA	TGCGCCAGCAGCTTGATAGGTTCAGATACGCAGTATTTT	CASSLIGSDTQYF
TRBV6-1	TRBJ2-7	NA	NA	TGTGCCAGCAGTGAGGGCAGGGCCTACGAGCAGTACTTC	CASSEGRAYEQYF